This section outlines one T cell receptor (beta chain) sequence together with its context. The sample is drawn from a study of T cells in Graves' hyperthyroidism and ophthalmopathy. Fresh peripheral blood, roughly 10 ml of it, supplied the PBMCs. Researchers took RNA transcripts and amplified the TCR beta CDR3 regions from them. HTBI primers drove first-round RT-PCR of the TCR CDR3. TCRdb reprocessed the multiplex PCR reads via MiXCR and lists one record per CDR3 protein. The data show more than 500,000 distinct CDR3 sequences, 15% to 20% seen once. This CDR3 spans 11 amino acids. In germline, CDR1 is KGHDR, CDR2 SFDVKD.

The chain carries TRBV24-1 and TRBJ2-7, with D tentatively TRBD1 or TRBD2 (5 bases each). The J call may be mistaken, given a closer DNA end match to TRBJ2-1. The sequenced sample was blood. The origin of this receptor is a woman aged 25 to 39 with Graves' hyperthyroidism. CDR3 in DNA: TGTGCCACCGGCCAGGGAGACGAGCAGTTCTTC. It translates to CATGQGDEQFF.